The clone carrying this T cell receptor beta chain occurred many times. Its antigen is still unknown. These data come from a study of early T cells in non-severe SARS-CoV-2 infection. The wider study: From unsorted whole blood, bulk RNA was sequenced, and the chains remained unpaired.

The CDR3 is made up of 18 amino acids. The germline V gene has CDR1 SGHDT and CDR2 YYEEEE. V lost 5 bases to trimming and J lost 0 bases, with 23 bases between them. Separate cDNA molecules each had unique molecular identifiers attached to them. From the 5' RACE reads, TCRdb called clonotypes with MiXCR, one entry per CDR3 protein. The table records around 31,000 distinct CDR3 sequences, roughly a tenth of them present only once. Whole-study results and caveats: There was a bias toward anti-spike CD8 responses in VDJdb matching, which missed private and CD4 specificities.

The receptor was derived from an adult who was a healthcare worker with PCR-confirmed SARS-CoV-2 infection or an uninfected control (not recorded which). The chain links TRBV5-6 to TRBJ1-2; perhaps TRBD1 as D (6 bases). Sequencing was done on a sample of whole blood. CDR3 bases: TGTGCCAGCAGAGGTCCACCGGCAGGGACAACCGCTAACTATGGCTACACCTTC. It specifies CASRGPPAGTTANYGYTF. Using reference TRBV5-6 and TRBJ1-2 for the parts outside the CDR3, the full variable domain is DAGVTQSPTHLIKTRGQQVTLRCSPKSGHDTVSWYQQALGQGPQFIFQYYEEEERQRGNFPDRFSGHQFPNYSSELNVNALLLGDSALYLCASRGPPAGTTANYGYTFGSGTRLTVV.